A selection of T cell receptor beta chains follows, all from one sample in a study of blood T cell repertoires in COVID-19. The method was immunoSEQ multiplex PCR; TCRdb's version includes in-frame clones alone and lacks a portion of them. The table has about 130,000 clones, 75% to 90% seen once; the top ten hold 2.5% to 3%. Sequenced: peripheral blood. The source is a man in his fifties or sixties with active or convalescent COVID-19. Both conserved end residues are part of each CDR3. D genes are given only for firm matches. A clone size is listed for some rows: how often the clone was seen (once, few, many), or a class if it is expanded.

J | V | size | D | DNA | CDR3
TRBJ1-3 | TRBV28 | NA | NA | TGTGCCAGCAGTGGTATGCCGACTGACACCATATATTTT | CASSGMPTDTIYF
TRBJ1-2 | TRBV29-1 | NA | TRBD1 | TGCAGCGTCCATCCAGGGGGTTGGGATGGCTACACCTTC | CSVHPGGWDGYTF
TRBJ2-5 | TRBV2 | NA | TRBD2 | TGTGCCAGCAGCTCCCGGACTAGCGATACGGAGACCCAGTACTTC | CASSSRTSDTETQYF
TRBJ2-5 | TRBV9 | NA | TRBD2 | TGTGCCAGCAGCCCGGGACTAGCGGAGCAAGAGACCCAGTACTTC | CASSPGLAEQETQYF
TRBJ2-7 | TRBV5-1 | NA | NA | TGCGCCAGCAGCTTTGGGGCAGCCGAGGTGGGCGAGCAGTACTTC | CASSFGAAEVGEQYF
TRBJ2-1 | TRBV5-1 | once | TRBD2 | TGCGCCAGCACCGAGCGGGGGGGCCTTTGGAATGAGCAGTTCTTC | CASTERGGLWNEQFF
TRBJ2-2 | TRBV2 | NA | NA | TGTGCCAGCGCGGGGCCCGGGGAGCTGTTTTTT | CASAGPGELFF
TRBJ1-4 | TRBV6-1 | NA | TRBD1 | TGTGCCAGCAGTGTTCGGACAGGCGGGACTAATGAAAAACTGTTTTTT | CASSVRTGGTNEKLFF
TRBJ1-2 | TRBV28 | NA | NA | TGTGCCAGCAGCGGATACATCCGGGATGGCTACACCTTC | CASSGYIRDGYTF
TRBJ1-3 | TRBV7-9 | NA | TRBD1 | TGTGCCAGCAGCTTGGGACAGCCCGCGGGAAACACCATATATTTT | CASSLGQPAGNTIYF
TRBJ1-2 | TRBV5-5 | few | NA | TGTGCCAGCAGCTTGAACAGGGCGCCTGGCTACACCTTC | CASSLNRAPGYTF
TRBJ1-1 | TRBV28 | NA | TRBD1 | TGTGCCAGCAGTTTCATAGACAGGGGGCCGACTGAAGCTTTCTTT | CASSFIDRGPTEAFF
TRBJ2-5 | TRBV6-2/TRBV6-3 | NA | NA | TGTGCCAGCAGTTACACCGCTCTGGAGCCCCAAGAGACCCAGTACTTC | CASSYTALEPQETQYF
TRBJ1-2 | TRBV2 | NA | NA | TGTGCCAGCAGTGAAAACAATGGCTACACCTTC | CASSENNGYTF
TRBJ2-5 | TRBV18 | NA | TRBD1 | TGTGCCAGCTCACCGGGAACAGGGGCGTTTTTAGAGACCCAGTACTTC | CASSPGTGAFLETQYF
TRBJ1-2 | TRBV2 | NA | NA | TGTGCCAGCAAAGGGACACAGCGTGGCTACACCTTC | CASKGTQRGYTF
TRBJ1-6 | TRBV18 | few | NA | TGTGCCAGCTCACCACCGGGGGCTAGGTCACCCCTCCACTTT | CASSPPGARSPLHF
TRBJ2-2 | TRBV7-9 | few | NA | TGTGCCAGCAGCTTACGAGTTCAGGGGAACACCGGGGAGCTGTTTTTT | CASSLRVQGNTGELFF
TRBJ1-1 | TRBV4-3 | NA | TRBD1 | TGCGCCAGCAGCCAAACCCCCGGGACAGGGGAAGCTTTCTTT | CASSQTPGTGEAFF
TRBJ2-5 | TRBV5-5 | NA | NA | TGTGCCAGCACCCCCCGCGGGTACCAAGAGACCCAGTACTTC | CASTPRGYQETQYF
TRBJ2-7 | TRBV11-2 | NA | TRBD2 | TGTGCCAGCAGCCTCACTAGCGGGAGACACGAGCAGTACTTC | CASSLTSGRHEQYF
TRBJ2-3 | TRBV7-6 | NA | NA | TGTGCCAGCAGCCCTGGGGGGGGCCGCACAGATACGCAGTATTTT | CASSPGGGRTDTQYF
TRBJ2-4 | TRBV3-1/TRBV3-2 | NA | NA | TGTGCCAGCAGCCAGAGCAACATTCAGTACTTC | CASSQSNIQYF
TRBJ1-5 | TRBV6-4 | once | NA | TGTGCCAGCAGTGACGAGGCTAGCTATAGCAATCAGCCCCAGCATTTT | CASSDEASYSNQPQHF
TRBJ2-3 | TRBV9 | NA | TRBD1 | TGTGCGACTCAGGGGGAATTGGAAACAGATACGCAGTATTTT | CATQGELETDTQYF
TRBJ2-1 | TRBV4-3 | NA | NA | TGCGCCAGCAGCCAGAGGAGCATGTCGGGAGTTGGTTATGAGCAGTTCTTC | CASSQRSMSGVGYEQFF
TRBJ2-7 | TRBV7-9 | few | NA | TGTGCCAGCAGCTTCGCGGGCCTCTCCTACGAGCAGTACTTC | CASSFAGLSYEQYF
TRBJ2-5 | TRBV4-1 | few | NA | TGCGCCAGCAGCCAAGAGGAACAGCCCCAAGTGACCCAGTACTTC | CASSQEEQPQVTQYF
TRBJ2-3 | TRBV29-1 | NA | NA | TGCAGCGTTGAAGATAGGAAAACAGGCAAAGATACGCAGTATTTT | CSVEDRKTGKDTQYF
TRBJ2-7 | TRBV19 | NA | TRBD1 | TGTGCCAGTGGTCCGGGACAGGGGGTACACGAGCAGTACTTC | CASGPGQGVHEQYF
TRBJ2-7 | TRBV12-3/TRBV12-4 | NA | NA | TGTGCCTCCCAAAGGGGTGCCTACGAGCAGTACTTC | CASQRGAYEQYF
TRBJ2-5 | TRBV9 | NA | NA | TGTGCCAGCAGCCCGCCCCGGGGGACCAATCAAGAGACCCAGTACTTC | CASSPPRGTNQETQYF
TRBJ1-1 | TRBV6-6 | NA | NA | TGTGCCAGCGCCACTGGGCTGGGCACTGAAGCTTTCTTT | CASATGLGTEAFF
TRBJ2-3 | TRBV7-9 | NA | NA | TGTGCCAGCAGCCCCCCCCTAGGGGCAGATACGCAGTATTTT | CASSPPLGADTQYF
TRBJ1-1 | TRBV19 | NA | NA | TGTGCCAGCTGGATTGGGCGGGGGCTCACTGAAGCTTTCTTT | CASWIGRGLTEAFF
TRBJ1-2 | TRBV6-2/TRBV6-3 | NA | NA | TGTGCCAGCTGTTCCTCTGCGCCTATTAACTATGGCTACACCTTC | CASCSSAPINYGYTF
TRBJ1-2 | TRBV28 | NA | TRBD1 | TGTGCCAGCCTTTTCCCATCGGGACAGGGCTATGGCTACACCTTC | CASLFPSGQGYGYTF
TRBJ2-7 | TRBV5-5 | NA | NA | TGTGCCAGCAGCCTCAAGCAGGAGAGGTTCAAATCGGGGGAGCAGTACTTC | CASSLKQERFKSGEQYF
TRBJ1-4 | TRBV15 | NA | TRBD1 | TGTGCCACCAGCGGACAGGGGGGTGAAAAACTGTTTTTT | CATSGQGGEKLFF
TRBJ1-1 | TRBV19 | NA | NA | TGTGCCAGTAGTATAATCGGGGTCACTGAAGCTTTCTTT | CASSIIGVTEAFF
TRBJ2-1 | TRBV28 | NA | NA | TGTGCCAGCGGAGCCCCCTACAATGAGCAGTTCTTC | CASGAPYNEQFF
TRBJ2-1 | TRBV30 | NA | NA | TGTGCCTGGAGTGGAGGAAATGAGCAGTTCTTC | CAWSGGNEQFF
TRBJ1-1 | TRBV29-1 | NA | NA | TGCAGCGGGGCCGCCCCGCGGAGGTTGGAAGCTTTCTTT | CSGAAPRRLEAFF
TRBJ1-1 | TRBV7-9 | NA | NA | TGTGCCAGCAGCTATAACAGGGCTAGGAACACTGAAGCTTTCTTT | CASSYNRARNTEAFF
TRBJ2-3 | TRBV2 | NA | TRBD2 | TGTGCCAGCAGTAGCTTAGCGGGGGGACGTACGCAGTATTTT | CASSSLAGGRTQYF
TRBJ1-2 | TRBV30 | NA | TRBD1 | TGTGCCTGGACGGGGACAGGAGAAAACTATGGCTACACCTTC | CAWTGTGENYGYTF
TRBJ2-1 | TRBV5-6 | NA | TRBD2 | TGTGCCAGCAGCTTTCTGGCTAGCGGGAAAAATGAGCAGTTCTTC | CASSFLASGKNEQFF
TRBJ2-2 | TRBV7-6 | NA | NA | TGTGCCAGCAGCTTAGCCGGGACCGGGGAGCTGTTTTTT | CASSLAGTGELFF
TRBJ2-7 | TRBV29-1 | NA | NA | TGCAGCGTTGAGGGGACACCAAACTACGAGCAGTACTTC | CSVEGTPNYEQYF
TRBJ1-1 | TRBV3-1/TRBV3-2 | NA | TRBD1 | TGTGCCAGCAGGGCCCGGGACAGGCGCTCGGAGCGAGCTTTCTTT | CASRARDRRSERAFF
TRBJ2-1 | TRBV19 | NA | NA | TGTGCCAGTAGTATGGACTGGCGTTACAATGAGCAGTTCTTC | CASSMDWRYNEQFF
TRBJ1-5 | TRBV28 | NA | NA | TGTGCCAGCAGTCCCCGACTGGTTTGGGAGCCCCAGCATTTT | CASSPRLVWEPQHF